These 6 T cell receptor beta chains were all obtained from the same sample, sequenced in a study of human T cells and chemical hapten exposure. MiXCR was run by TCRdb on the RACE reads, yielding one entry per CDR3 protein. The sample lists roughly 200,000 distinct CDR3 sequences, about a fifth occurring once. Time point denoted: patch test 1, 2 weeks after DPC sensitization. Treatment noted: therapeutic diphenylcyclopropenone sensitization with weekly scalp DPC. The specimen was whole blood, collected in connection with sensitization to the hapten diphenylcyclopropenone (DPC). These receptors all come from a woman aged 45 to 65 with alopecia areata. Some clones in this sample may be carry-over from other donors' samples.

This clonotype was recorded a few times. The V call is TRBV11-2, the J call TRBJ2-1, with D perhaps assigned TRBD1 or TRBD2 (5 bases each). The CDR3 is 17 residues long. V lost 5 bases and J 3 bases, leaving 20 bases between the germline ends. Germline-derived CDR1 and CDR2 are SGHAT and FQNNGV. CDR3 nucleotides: TGTGCCAGCAGCCGTGAGGGGTCCGGTGTCCTCTACAATGAGCAGTTCTTC. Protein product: CASSREGSGVLYNEQFF.

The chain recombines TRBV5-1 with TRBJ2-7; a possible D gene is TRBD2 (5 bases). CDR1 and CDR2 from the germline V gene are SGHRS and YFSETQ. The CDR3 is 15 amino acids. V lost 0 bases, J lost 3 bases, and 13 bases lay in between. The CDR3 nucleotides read TGCGCCAGCAGCTTGGAGCTGGGGAGTATCTACGAGCAGTACTTC. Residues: CASSLELGSIYEQYF. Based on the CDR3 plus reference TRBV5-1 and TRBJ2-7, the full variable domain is KAGVTQTPRYLIKTRGQQVTLSCSPISGHRSVSWYQQTPGQGLQFLFEYFSETQRNKGNFPGRFSGRQFSNSRSEMNVSTLELGDSALYLCASSLELGSIYEQYFGPGTRLTVT.

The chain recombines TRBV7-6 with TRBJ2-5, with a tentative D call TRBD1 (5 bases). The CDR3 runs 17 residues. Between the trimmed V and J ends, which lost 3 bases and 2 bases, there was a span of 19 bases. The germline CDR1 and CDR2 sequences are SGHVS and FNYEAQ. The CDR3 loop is CASSFTLDRLIQETQYF. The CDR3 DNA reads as TGTGCCAGCAGCTTTACATTAGACAGATTAATACAAGAGACCCAGTACTTC.

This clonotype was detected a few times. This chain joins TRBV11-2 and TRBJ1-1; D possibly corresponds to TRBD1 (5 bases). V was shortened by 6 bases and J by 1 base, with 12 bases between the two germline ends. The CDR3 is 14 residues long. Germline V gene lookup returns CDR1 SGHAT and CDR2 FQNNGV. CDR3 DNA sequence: TGTGCCAGCAGATTGGCAGGGTGGAACACTGAAGCTTTCTTT. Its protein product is CASRLAGWNTEAFF.

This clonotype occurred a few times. The CDR3 reads CSARDRRERSSTDTQYF. Written as DNA, the CDR3 is TGCAGTGCTAGAGATCGGCGGGAGAGGTCGAGCACAGATACGCAGTATTTT. The chain employs TRBV20-1 and TRBJ2-3; TRBD2 matches at 7 bases. This CDR3 is built from 17 residues. V was pared by 0 bases and J by 0 bases, with 9 bases of the junction left unmatched. Germline-derived CDR1 and CDR2 are DFQATT and SNEGSKA (reference sequence).

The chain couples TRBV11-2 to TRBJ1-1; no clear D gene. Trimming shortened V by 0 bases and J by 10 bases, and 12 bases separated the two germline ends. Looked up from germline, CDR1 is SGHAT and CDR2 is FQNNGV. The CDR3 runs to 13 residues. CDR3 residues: CASSLDNSVSAFF. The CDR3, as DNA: TGTGCCAGCAGCTTAGATAACTCAGTCTCAGCTTTCTTT.